These T cell receptor beta chains were read from a single sample in a study of T cell responses to AZD1222 COVID-19 vaccine. Sequenced by immunoSEQ multiplex PCR; TCRdb stores in-frame clones only, minus some. This table holds about 45,000 clones, 85% to 90% found once. Here the sequenced sample was peripheral blood, taken 28 days after the second AZD1222 dose. The receptors come from an adult who received the AZD1222 COVID-19 vaccine. CDR3s include the opening cysteine and the closing phenylalanine or tryptophan. A D gene is named only where the DNA matches it firmly.

D | V | CDR3
NA | TRBV5-4 | CASSLVQGFYNEQFF
NA | TRBV28 | CASSFSREQYF
TRBD2 | TRBV10-2 | CASLLAGGSNTGELFF
NA | TRBV19 | CASSIVRGSGANVLTF
NA | TRBV24-1 | CATSGQLETQYF
TRBD1 | TRBV19 | CASSIPGGRGQPQHF
TRBD2 | TRBV14 | CASSRREGRDSKETQYF
NA | TRBV4-1 | CASGTGSWTEAFF
TRBD2 | TRBV30 | CAFSRLAGGAGSYEQYF
NA | TRBV7-9 | CASSPWGVGTEAFF
NA | TRBV3-1/TRBV3-2 | CASSRTSYEQYF
NA | TRBV30 | CAWSVRGVGGTDTQYF
NA | TRBV27 | CASSLKGGEKLFF
TRBD2 | TRBV7-8 | CASSPAHRDSPSGSYTGELFF
TRBD1 | TRBV7-8 | CASSPDRGREQFF
NA | TRBV10-3 | CAISGDPNTEAFF
NA | TRBV28 | CASRLGNTEAFF
NA | TRBV6-5 | CASSRLGSYEQYF
NA | TRBV6-2/TRBV6-3 | CASSYSAGLSGNQPQHF
TRBD2 | TRBV28 | CASGPRGLAGRDTQYF
TRBD1 | TRBV2 | CASSRDRVFGLTNEKLFF
TRBD1 | TRBV7-9 | CASPGGFYNEQFF
NA | TRBV11-2 | CASSLQGPEQYF
NA | TRBV3-1/TRBV3-2 | CASSQVLAPTASYNEQFF
TRBD2 | TRBV7-2 | CASSLEGTSATYEQYF
TRBD2 | TRBV2 | CASSPLAGPETQYF
NA | TRBV30 | CAWSLRGQGEKLFF
NA | TRBV2 | CASSEGPRNEKLFF
TRBD1 | TRBV7-8 | CASSPYADRGQETQYF
NA | TRBV29-1 | CSVVGGEWSSYNEQFF
TRBD2 | TRBV24-1 | CATGGTSGTPETGELFF
NA | TRBV7-2 | CASSLRGHEQFF
TRBD2 | TRBV7-9 | CASSLPPLAGEQFF
NA | TRBV11-2 | CASSLYRDLNIPYEQYF
NA | TRBV5-1 | CASSLEGTGELFF
NA | TRBV30 | CAWSVGLCFF
NA | TRBV6-5 | CASQGGGTYNEQFF
NA | TRBV28 | CASSLPGPQNSPLHF
TRBD2 | TRBV5-6 | CASRPLGTRINNEQFF
NA | TRBV6-2/TRBV6-3 | CASSSTEGLYTEAFF
TRBD1 | TRBV5-1 | CASSYADRGIYGYTF
NA | TRBV7-9 | CASSLRARGTEAFF